Each of the 16 T cell receptor beta chains below was sequenced from the same sample in a study of cytomegalovirus exposure and HLA in healthy donors (dated by TCRdb to about 2017). The method behind the library was the immunoSEQ multiplex PCR assay. For the multiplex PCR, a mixture combining 60 forward primers for TCR Vbeta segments and 13 reverse primers for TCR Jbeta segments was used. This is the immuneACCESS table as TCRdb keeps it, with only in-frame sequences that have V and J called. A part of the clones is gone; compared with another copy, unresolved V genes explain less than half, and the rest is unexplained. The sample contains under 200,000 clones, roughly 80% of them found a single time. The biggest ten clones account for roughly 1.9% of the sample. Sequenced sample: PBMCs. Source of these receptors: a human donor in good health.

The rearrangement joins TRBV5-1 to TRBJ2-3; 8 bases map to TRBD1. The V gene end was trimmed by 4 bases and the J gene end by 1 base; junction bases not matched to a gene: 8. This CDR3 spans 16 amino acids. Germline V gives CDR1 SGHRS, CDR2 YFSETQ. CDR3 residues: CASSAGTGEGTDTQYF. As DNA, the CDR3 is TGCGCCAGCAGCGCTGGGACAGGAGAAGGCACAGATACGCAGTATTTT.

The V gene is TRBV25-1, the J gene TRBJ2-2; TRBD2 agrees at 7 bases. From germline, CDR1 is MGHDK and CDR2 SYGVNS. V lost 7 bases, J lost 3 bases, and 5 bases stayed unmatched. The CDR3 sequence is 14 residues long. CDR3 amino acids: CASNARGDTGELFF. For the CDR3, the DNA is TGTGCCAGCAACGCCCGGGGGGACACCGGGGAGCTGTTTTTT.

This clone came up a few times. J is TRBJ2-7 and V is TRBV27; 7 bases agree with TRBD2. J gave up 3 bases and V 5 bases, and 7 bases lay outside the gene matches. The germline V gene has CDR1 MNHEY and CDR2 SMNVEV (reference sequence). This CDR3 region has 14 residues. As DNA, the CDR3 is TGTGCCAGCAGTCCTCGGGGGGTCAGCTACGAGCAGTACTTC. Translation gives CASSPRGVSYEQYF.

This clone was picked up one time. The V gene is TRBV5-8, the J gene TRBJ2-1; maybe TRBD2 (6 bases). Trimming removed 4 bases from V and 3 bases from J, with 17 bases in between. Germline loops: CDR1 SGHTS, CDR2 YDEGEE. The CDR3 consists of 16 residues. The CDR3 nucleotides read TGTGCCAGCAGCGGGACGGGGACTGCCCTCTACAATGAGCAGTTCTTC. It specifies CASSGTGTALYNEQFF.

A note on this clone: The identical CDR3 is also encoded by other nucleotide sequences in the sample. The genes are TRBV2 and TRBJ1-2; 7 positions match TRBD1. V shed 6 bases, J shed 6 bases, and the junction held 16 bases outside the gene matches. The CDR3 sequence is 16 residues long. From germline, CDR1 is SNHLY and CDR2 FYNNEI. Here the CDR3 reads CASSNSEGQISHGYTF. The CDR3 nucleotides read TGTGCCAGCAGCAACTCGGAGGGACAGATCTCGCATGGCTACACCTTC. The whole variable domain, filled in from reference TRBV2 and TRBJ1-2, reads EPEVTQTPSHQVTQMGQEVILRCVPISNHLYFYWYRQILGQKVEFLVSFYNNEISEKSEIFDDQFSVERPDGSNFTLKIRSTKLEDSAMYFCASSNSEGQISHGYTFGSGTRLTVV.

J is TRBJ1-1 and V is TRBV4-1; maybe TRBD1 (5 bases). Germline V gene data show CDR1 as MGHRA and CDR2 as YSYEKL. The CDR3 extends over 15 amino acids. Trimming left V 1 base short and J 5 bases short, with 14 bases between. CDR3 residues: CASSQVGQGGTEAFF. The DNA of the CDR3 is TGCGCCAGCAGCCAAGTGGGTCAGGGAGGAACTGAAGCTTTCTTT.

The V and J genes are TRBV29-1 and TRBJ1-1; possible D gene TRBD1, 5 bases. Looked up from germline, CDR1 is SQVTM and CDR2 is ANQGSEA. This CDR3 has 14 residues. Trimming cost V 5 bases and J 0 bases, with 13 bases left between them. The CDR3 coding sequence is TGCAGCGTTAGGTGGGGGGGGATGAACACTGAAGCTTTCTTT. It yields the protein CSVRWGGMNTEAFF.

Only one count was recorded for this clone. The V call is TRBV7-2, the J call TRBJ2-5; maybe TRBD2 (6 bases). The germline CDR1 and CDR2 sequences are SGHTA and FQGNSA. Trimming shortened V by 3 bases and J by 2 bases, and 13 bases separated the two germline ends. The CDR3 is 15 residues long. CDR3 DNA: TGTGCCAGCAGCTTCAGCGTTGGGGGGCAAGAGACCCAGTACTTC. Its protein is CASSFSVGGQETQYF.

This sequence joins TRBV6-5 and TRBJ1-6; 12 positions agree with TRBD1. The CDR3 is 13 amino acids. Germline V gene data show CDR1 as MNHEY and CDR2 as SVGAGI. The V segment lost 8 bases and the J segment 9 bases; nucleotides outside the gene matches: 2. As DNA, the CDR3 is TGTGCCAGCGGGACAGGGGGCGCTTCACCCCTCCACTTT. Protein product: CASGTGGASPLHF.

There are a few counts of this clone. The chain is built from TRBV4-2 and TRBJ1-6, with 8 bases identical to TRBD1. CDR1 and CDR2 (germline): LGHNA, YNFKEQ. This CDR3 is 14 amino acids long. Trimming cost V 4 bases and J 10 bases; bases outside gene matches: 6. CDR3 protein: CASSPGGRRSPLHF. The CDR3 DNA reads as TGTGCCAGCAGCCCAGGGGGCAGGAGGTCACCCCTCCACTTT.

This clone appeared once. The rearrangement links TRBV11-3 to TRBJ1-6; D possibly corresponds to TRBD1 (5 bases). The germline V and J ends were trimmed by 0 bases and 9 bases, with 12 bases remaining between them. In germline, CDR1 is SGHNT, CDR2 YENEEA. This CDR3 spans 15 amino acids. The CDR3 sequence is CASSLDDGGVSPLHF. For the CDR3, the DNA is TGTGCCAGCAGCTTAGATGACGGGGGAGTTTCACCCCTCCACTTT.

This clone was detected a few times. This chain links TRBV5-6 with TRBJ1-2; 7 bases align to TRBD1. Losses at the gene ends were 5 bases for V and 6 bases for J; bases not matched to a gene: 16. This CDR3 has 16 residues. Germline V gene sequence: CDR1 SGHDT, CDR2 YYEEEE. CDR3 sequence: CASRIWLGQVGDGYTF. DNA for the CDR3: TGTGCCAGCAGAATTTGGCTCGGACAGGTTGGCGATGGCTACACCTTC.

With regard to this clone: One end of the junction is discordant with germline, which a read error may explain. The chain uses TRBV6-5 and TRBJ1-2; 9 positions agree with TRBD1. This CDR3 comprises 14 residues. Germline assignment: CDR1 MNHEY and CDR2 SVGAGI. CDR3 sequence reads: CASSYSDRGYGYPF. The CDR3 DNA reads as TGTGCCAGCAGTTACTCGGACAGGGGATATGGCTACCCCTTC.

This chain connects TRBV6-5 to TRBJ2-4; TRBD2 matches at 8 bases. Trimming cost V 6 bases and J 3 bases; bases outside gene matches: 7. Germline V gives CDR1 MNHEY, CDR2 SVGAGI. This CDR3 comprises 15 residues. CDR3 protein: CASRTGTSNKNIQYF. DNA for the CDR3: TGTGCCAGCAGAACCGGGACTAGTAACAAAAACATTCAGTACTTC.

The chain has TRBV10-3 and TRBJ2-7; TRBD1 aligns across 10 bases. CDR1 and CDR2 from the germline V gene are ENHRY and SYGVKD. The V segment lost 7 bases and the J segment 2 bases; nucleotides outside the gene matches: 8. This CDR3 contains 15 residues. The CDR3 protein is CAITQGTGATYEQYF. The CDR3 nucleotides are TGTGCCATCACCCAGGGGACAGGGGCGACCTACGAGCAGTACTTC.

The chain employs TRBV9 and TRBJ1-3; D gene ambiguous. Trimming took 0 bases from V and 0 from J, leaving 16 bases between them. The germline CDR1 and CDR2 sequences are SGDLS and YYNGEE. The CDR3 runs 18 residues. This chain's CDR3 is CASSVDPLGETSGNTIYF. In DNA, the CDR3 is TGTGCCAGCAGCGTAGACCCCCTTGGAGAAACCTCTGGAAACACCATATATTTT.